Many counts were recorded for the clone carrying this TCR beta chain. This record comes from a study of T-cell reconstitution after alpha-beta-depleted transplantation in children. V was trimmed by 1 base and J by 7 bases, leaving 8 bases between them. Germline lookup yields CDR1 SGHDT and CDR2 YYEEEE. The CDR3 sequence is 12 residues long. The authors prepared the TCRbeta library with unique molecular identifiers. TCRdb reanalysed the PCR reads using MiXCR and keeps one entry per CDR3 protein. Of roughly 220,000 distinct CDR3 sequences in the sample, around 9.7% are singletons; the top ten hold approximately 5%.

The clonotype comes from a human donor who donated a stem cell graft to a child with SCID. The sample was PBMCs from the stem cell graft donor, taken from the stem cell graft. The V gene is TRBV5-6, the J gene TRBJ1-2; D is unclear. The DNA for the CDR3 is TGTGCCAGCAGCTTGTCCAGTAGTGGCTACACCTTC. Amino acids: CASSLSSSGYTF. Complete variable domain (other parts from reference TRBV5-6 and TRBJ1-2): DAGVTQSPTHLIKTRGQQVTLRCSPKSGHDTVSWYQQALGQGPQFIFQYYEEEERQRGNFPDRFSGHQFPNYSSELNVNALLLGDSALYLCASSLSSSGYTFGSGTRLTVV.